What follows describes a single TCR beta chain. Its antigen remains unidentified. These data originate in a study of T cell responses to AZD1222 COVID-19 vaccine. Sequenced by immunoSEQ multiplex PCR; TCRdb stores in-frame clones only, minus some. The repertoire holds approximately 100,000 clones, with around 95% as singletons. Trimming left V 6 bases short and J 0 bases short, with 8 bases between. CDR3 size: 14 residues. The germline CDR1 and CDR2 sequences are MNHEY and SMNVEV (reference sequence). Study findings and constraints: Spike-specific TCR breadth and depth were elevated following two AZD1222 doses.

This clonotype was obtained from an adult in good health. The material was peripheral blood, obtained on day 0 of AZD1222 vaccination. The chain couples TRBV27 to TRBJ2-2, with TRBD2 as a possible D gene (5 bases). The DNA for the CDR3 is TGTGCCAGCAGCCCCGGGACGAACACCGGGGAGCTGTTTTTT. This sequence encodes CASSPGTNTGELFF.